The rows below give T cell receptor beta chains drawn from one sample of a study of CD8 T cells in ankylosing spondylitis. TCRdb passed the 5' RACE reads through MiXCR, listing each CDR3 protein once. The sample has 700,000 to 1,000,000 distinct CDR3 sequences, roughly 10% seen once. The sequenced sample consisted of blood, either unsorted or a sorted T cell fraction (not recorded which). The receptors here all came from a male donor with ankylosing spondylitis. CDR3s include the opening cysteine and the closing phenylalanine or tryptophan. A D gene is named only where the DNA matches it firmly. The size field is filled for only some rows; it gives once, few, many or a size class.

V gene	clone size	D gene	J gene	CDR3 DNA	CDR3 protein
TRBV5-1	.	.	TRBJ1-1	TGCGCCAGCAGCGAAGGACGGGTTCCTACTGAAGCTTTCTTT	CASSEGRVPTEAFF
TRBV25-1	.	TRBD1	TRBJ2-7	TGTGCCAGCAGTGTCTACAGGGGAAACGAGCAGTACTTC	CASSVYRGNEQYF
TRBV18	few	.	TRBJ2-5	TGTGCCAGCTCACTTCTCCGGGACGACCAAGAGACCCAGTACTTC	CASSLLRDDQETQYF
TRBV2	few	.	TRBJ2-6	TGTGCCAGCAAAGCACGGTTTTCTGGGGCCAACGTCCTGACTTTC	CASKARFSGANVLTF
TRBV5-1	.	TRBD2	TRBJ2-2	TGCGCCAGCCTCCCGGGAGCGGGAGGGCCCTCCGGGGAGCTGTTTTTT	CASLPGAGGPSGELFF
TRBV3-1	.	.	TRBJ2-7	TGTGCCAGCAGCCCCGGGCCCGACAGCTCCTACGAGCAGTACTTC	CASSPGPDSSYEQYF
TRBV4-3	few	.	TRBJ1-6	TGCGCCAGCAGCCAAGAGGCGAGGGGGGTTGTAAATTCACCCCTCCACTTT	CASSQEARGVVNSPLHF
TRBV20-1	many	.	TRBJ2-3	TGCAGTGGCGTTGGCGGGAGCACAGATACGCAGTATTTT	CSGVGGSTDTQYF
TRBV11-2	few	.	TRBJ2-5	TGTGCCAGCAGCCAAGGTGTGACCCAGTACTTC	CASSQGVTQYF
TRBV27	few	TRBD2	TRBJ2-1	TGTGCCAGCAGTTCGCTAGCGGGAGGGCTGGGTGAGCAGTTCTTC	CASSSLAGGLGEQFF
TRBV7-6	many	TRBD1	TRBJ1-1	TGTGCCAGCAGCTTATCCCCAGGACAGGGGGCCCCTGAAGCTTTCTTT	CASSLSPGQGAPEAFF
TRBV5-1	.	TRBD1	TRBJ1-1	TGCGCCAGCGGGTGGGCAGGGGGTACTGAAGCTTTCTTT	CASGWAGGTEAFF
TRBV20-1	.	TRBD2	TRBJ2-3	TGCAGTGCTCCCAAGCGGGGGGTGGATACGCAGTATTTT	CSAPKRGVDTQYF
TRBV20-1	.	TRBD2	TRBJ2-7	TGCAGTGCTAGAGACCTCGGCAGCGGGGGGGCGTCCGAGCAGTACTTC	CSARDLGSGGASEQYF
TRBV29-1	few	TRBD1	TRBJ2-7	TGCAGCGTGGCAGTGGGACAGGGGGCTTACGAGCAGTACTTC	CSVAVGQGAYEQYF
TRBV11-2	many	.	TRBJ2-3	TGTGCCAGCAGCTTAGACCCTATTCGCGGAAGCACAGATACGCAGTATTTT	CASSLDPIRGSTDTQYF
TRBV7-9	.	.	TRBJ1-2	TGTGCCAGCAGCTTAGAAACGGCAGGGAGTGGCTACACCTTC	CASSLETAGSGYTF
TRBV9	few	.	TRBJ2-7	TGTGCCAGCAGCCCGTCGGAGGGCGAGCAGTACTTC	CASSPSEGEQYF
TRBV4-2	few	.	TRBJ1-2	TGTGCCAGCAGCTCCGGGACGGAGGGGAATGGCTACACCTTC	CASSSGTEGNGYTF
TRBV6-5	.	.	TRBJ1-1	TGTGCCAGCAGTTACCGCACTAGGAAGCCGAACACTGAAGCTTTCTTT	CASSYRTRKPNTEAFF
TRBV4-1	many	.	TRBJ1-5	TGCGCCAGCAGCCAGCTTTACCGCAATCAGCCCCAGCATTTT	CASSQLYRNQPQHF
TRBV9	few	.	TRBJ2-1	TGTGCCAGCAGCGTACAGGGCTACAATGAGCAGTTCTTC	CASSVQGYNEQFF
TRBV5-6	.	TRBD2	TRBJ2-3	TGTGCCAGCAGCTTGACTAGCGGGACATATACGCAGTATTTT	CASSLTSGTYTQYF
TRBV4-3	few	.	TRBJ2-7	TGCGCCAGCAGCCAAGGCTTGGACAGCTACGAGCAGTACTTC	CASSQGLDSYEQYF
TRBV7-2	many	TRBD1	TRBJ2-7	TGTGCCAGCAGCGCGGGACAGGTCTATGAGCAGTACTTC	CASSAGQVYEQYF
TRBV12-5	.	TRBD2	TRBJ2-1	TGTGCTAGTGGTCCCGGGACTAGTGATAATGAGCAGTTCTTC	CASGPGTSDNEQFF
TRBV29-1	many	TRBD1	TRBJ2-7	TGCAGCGTTGGCAGGACAGGCCATTCCTACGAGCAGTACTTC	CSVGRTGHSYEQYF
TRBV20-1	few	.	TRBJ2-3	TGCAGTGCTAGATCGCCCTCTTCTAGCACAGATACGCAGTATTTT	CSARSPSSSTDTQYF
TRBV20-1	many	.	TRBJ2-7	TGCAGTGCTAGCCCTGCGCACCTGAGCTCCTACGAGCAGTACTTC	CSASPAHLSSYEQYF
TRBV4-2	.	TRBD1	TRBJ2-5	TGTGCCAGCAGCCAAGACGGGACAGGCCAAGAGACCCAGTACTTC	CASSQDGTGQETQYF
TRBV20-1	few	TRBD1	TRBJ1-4	TGCAGTGCTAGTCCCCCAGGGGGAGAAAAACTGTTTTTT	CSASPPGGEKLFF
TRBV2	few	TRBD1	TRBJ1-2	TGTGCCAGCAGTGAATGGAGGACAGGAAATGGCTACACCTTC	CASSEWRTGNGYTF
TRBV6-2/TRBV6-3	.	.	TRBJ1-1	TGTGCCAGCAGTCCCTACGGCACAAGGAACACTGAAGCTTTCTTT	CASSPYGTRNTEAFF
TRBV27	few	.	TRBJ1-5	TGTGCCAGCAGTTTATCGAGCGGACTAATTGTGGATCAGCCCCAGCATTTT	CASSLSSGLIVDQPQHF
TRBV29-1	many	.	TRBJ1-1	TGCAGCGGGAGGGACCTAAACACTGAAGCTTTCTTT	CSGRDLNTEAFF
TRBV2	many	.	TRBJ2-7	TGTGCCAGCATCGGGATGACGGGAGAAACGTTCTACGAGCAGTACTTC	CASIGMTGETFYEQYF
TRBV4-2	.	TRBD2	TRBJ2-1	TGTGCCAGCAGCCGCCGCGGACTAGCGGGGGCAAGGTACAATGAGCAGTTCTTC	CASSRRGLAGARYNEQFF
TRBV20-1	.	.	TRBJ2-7	TGCAGTGCTAGAGATCGGCACGGTAGCTACGAGCAGTACTTC	CSARDRHGSYEQYF
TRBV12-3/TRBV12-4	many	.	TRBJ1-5	TGTGCCAGCAGTTTAAATGGTCAGCCCCAGCATTTT	CASSLNGQPQHF
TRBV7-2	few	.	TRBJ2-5	TGTGCCAGCAGCGCAGGGGTAGAGACCCAGTACTTC	CASSAGVETQYF
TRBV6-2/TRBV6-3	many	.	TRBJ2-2	TGTGCCAGCAGTTACCGGGGCAACACCGGGGAGCTGTTTTTT	CASSYRGNTGELFF
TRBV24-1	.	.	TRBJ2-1	TGTGCCACCAGTGACAAAGACAGGATCAGAGATGAGCAGTTCTTC	CATSDKDRIRDEQFF
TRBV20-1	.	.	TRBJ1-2	TGCAGTGCTAGTTCCGGGGTAGACGGCTACACCTTC	CSASSGVDGYTF
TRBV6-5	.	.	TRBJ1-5	TGTGCCAGCAGTGGGACCTGGGGGCCCCAGCATTTT	CASSGTWGPQHF
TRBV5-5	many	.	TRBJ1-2	TGTGCCAGCAGCTTGGATTTCTATGGCTACACCTTC	CASSLDFYGYTF